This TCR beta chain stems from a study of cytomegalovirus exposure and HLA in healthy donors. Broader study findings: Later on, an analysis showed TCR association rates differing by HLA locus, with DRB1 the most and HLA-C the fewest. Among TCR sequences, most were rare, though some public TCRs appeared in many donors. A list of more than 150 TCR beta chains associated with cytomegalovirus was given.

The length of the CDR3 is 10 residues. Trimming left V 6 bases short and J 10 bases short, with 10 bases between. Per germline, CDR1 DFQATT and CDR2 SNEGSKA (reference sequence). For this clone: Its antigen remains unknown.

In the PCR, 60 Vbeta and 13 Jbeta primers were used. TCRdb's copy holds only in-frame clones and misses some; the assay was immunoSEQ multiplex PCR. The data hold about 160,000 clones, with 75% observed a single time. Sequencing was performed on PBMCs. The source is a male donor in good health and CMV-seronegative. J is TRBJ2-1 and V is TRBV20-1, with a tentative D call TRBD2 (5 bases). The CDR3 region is CSASGGEQFF. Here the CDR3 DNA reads TGCAGTGCCTCAGGAGGAGAGCAGTTCTTC.